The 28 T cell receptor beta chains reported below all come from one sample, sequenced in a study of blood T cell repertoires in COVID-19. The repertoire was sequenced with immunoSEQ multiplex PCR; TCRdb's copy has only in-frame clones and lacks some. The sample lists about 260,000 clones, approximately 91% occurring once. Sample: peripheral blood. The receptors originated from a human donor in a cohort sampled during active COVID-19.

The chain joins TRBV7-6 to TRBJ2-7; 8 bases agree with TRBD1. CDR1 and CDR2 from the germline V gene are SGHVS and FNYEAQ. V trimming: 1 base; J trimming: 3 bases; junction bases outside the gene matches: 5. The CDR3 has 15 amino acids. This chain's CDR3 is CASSLGTGLYYEQYF. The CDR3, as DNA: TGTGCCAGCAGCTTAGGGACAGGGCTGTACTACGAGCAGTACTTC.

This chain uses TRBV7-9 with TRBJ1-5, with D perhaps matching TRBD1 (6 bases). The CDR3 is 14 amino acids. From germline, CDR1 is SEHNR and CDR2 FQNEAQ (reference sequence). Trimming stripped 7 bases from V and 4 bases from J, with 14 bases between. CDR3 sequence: CASTAGERNQPQHF. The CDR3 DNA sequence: TGTGCCAGCACCGCAGGGGAGAGGAATCAGCCCCAGCATTTT.

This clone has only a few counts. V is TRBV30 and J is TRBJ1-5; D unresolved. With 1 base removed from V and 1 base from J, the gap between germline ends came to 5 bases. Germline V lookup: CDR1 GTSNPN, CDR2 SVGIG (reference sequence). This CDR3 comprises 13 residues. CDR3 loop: CAWSDSSNQPQHF. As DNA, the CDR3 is TGTGCCTGGAGTGACAGCAGCAATCAGCCCCAGCATTTT.

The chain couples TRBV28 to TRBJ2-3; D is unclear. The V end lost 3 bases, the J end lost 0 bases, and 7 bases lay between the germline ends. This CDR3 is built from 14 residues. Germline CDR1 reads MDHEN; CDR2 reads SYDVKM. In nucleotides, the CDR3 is TGTGCCAGCAGTTTTGAAGCGAGCACAGATACGCAGTATTTT. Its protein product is CASSFEASTDTQYF.

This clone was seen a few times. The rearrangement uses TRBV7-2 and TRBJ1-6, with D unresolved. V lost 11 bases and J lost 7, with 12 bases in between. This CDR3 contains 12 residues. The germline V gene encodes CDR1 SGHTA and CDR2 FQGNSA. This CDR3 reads CAGGVLNSPLHF. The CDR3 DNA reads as TGTGCCGGCGGGGTTTTGAATTCACCCCTCCACTTT.

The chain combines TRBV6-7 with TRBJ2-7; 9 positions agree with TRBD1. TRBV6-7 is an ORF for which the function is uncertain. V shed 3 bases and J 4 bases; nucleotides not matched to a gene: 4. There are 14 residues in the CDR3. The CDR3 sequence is CASSYMDRGYEQYF. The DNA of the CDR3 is TGTGCCAGCAGTTATATGGACAGGGGATACGAGCAGTACTTC.

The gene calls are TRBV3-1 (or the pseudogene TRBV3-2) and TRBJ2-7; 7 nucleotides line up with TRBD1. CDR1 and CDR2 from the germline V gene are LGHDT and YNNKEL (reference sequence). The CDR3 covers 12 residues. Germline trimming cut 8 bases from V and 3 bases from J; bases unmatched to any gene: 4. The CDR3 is CASPDRLYEQYF. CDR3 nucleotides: TGTGCCAGCCCGGACAGGCTCTACGAGCAGTACTTC.

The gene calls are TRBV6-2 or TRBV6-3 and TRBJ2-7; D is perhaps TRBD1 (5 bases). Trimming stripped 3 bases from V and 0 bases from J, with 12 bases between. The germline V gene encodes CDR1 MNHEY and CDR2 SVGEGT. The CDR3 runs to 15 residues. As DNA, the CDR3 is TGTGCCAGCAGTTATAGGGGTCCGAGCTCCTACGAGCAGTACTTC. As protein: CASSYRGPSSYEQYF.

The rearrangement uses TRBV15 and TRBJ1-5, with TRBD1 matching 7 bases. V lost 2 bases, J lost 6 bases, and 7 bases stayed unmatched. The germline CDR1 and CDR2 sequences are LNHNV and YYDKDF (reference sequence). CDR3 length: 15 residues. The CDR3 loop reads CATSRSRQGSQPQHF. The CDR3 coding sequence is TGTGCCACCAGCAGATCTAGACAGGGCAGTCAGCCCCAGCATTTT. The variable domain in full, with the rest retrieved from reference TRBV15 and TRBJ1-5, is DAMVIQNPRYQVTQFGKPVTLSCSQTLNHNVMYWYQQKSSQAPKLLFHYYDKDFNNEADTPDNFQSRRPNTSFCFLDIRSPGLGDTAMYLCATSRSRQGSQPQHFGDGTRLSIL.

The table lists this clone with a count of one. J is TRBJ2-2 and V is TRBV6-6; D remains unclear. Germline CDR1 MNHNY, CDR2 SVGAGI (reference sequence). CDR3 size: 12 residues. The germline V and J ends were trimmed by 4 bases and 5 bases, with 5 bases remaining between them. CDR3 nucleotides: TGTGCCAGCAGTTCTATTACCGGGGAGCTGTTTTTT. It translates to CASSSITGELFF.

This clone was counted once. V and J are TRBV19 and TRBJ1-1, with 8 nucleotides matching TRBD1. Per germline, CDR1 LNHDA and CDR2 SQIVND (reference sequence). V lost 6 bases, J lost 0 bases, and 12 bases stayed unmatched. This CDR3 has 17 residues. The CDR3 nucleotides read TGTGCCAGTAGCCTTCTAACAGGGGGACAATTGAACACTGAAGCTTTCTTT. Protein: CASSLLTGGQLNTEAFF.

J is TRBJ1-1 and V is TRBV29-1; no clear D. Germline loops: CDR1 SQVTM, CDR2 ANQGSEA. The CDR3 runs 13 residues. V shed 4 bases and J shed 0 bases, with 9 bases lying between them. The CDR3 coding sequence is TGCAGCGTTGTCAACACGATGAACACTGAAGCTTTCTTT. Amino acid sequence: CSVVNTMNTEAFF.

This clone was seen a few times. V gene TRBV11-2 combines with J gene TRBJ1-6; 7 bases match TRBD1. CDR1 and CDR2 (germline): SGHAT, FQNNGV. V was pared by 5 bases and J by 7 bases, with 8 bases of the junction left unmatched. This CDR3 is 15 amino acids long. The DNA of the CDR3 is TGTGCCAGCAGCCCTCTGACAGGGCTCAATTCACCCCTCCACTTT. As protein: CASSPLTGLNSPLHF.

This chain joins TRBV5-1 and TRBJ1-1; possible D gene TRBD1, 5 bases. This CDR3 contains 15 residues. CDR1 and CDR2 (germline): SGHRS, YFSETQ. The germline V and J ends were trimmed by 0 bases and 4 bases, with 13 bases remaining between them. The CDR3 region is CASSLVEGRGTEAFF. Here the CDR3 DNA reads TGCGCCAGCAGCTTGGTGGAGGGAAGGGGCACTGAAGCTTTCTTT.

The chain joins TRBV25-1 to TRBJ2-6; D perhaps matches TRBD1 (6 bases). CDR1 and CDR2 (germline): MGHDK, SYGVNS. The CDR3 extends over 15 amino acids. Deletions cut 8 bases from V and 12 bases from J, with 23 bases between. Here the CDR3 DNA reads TGTGCCAGCGGCAGCACCGGGACACCCGTCCCCGTCCTGACTTTC. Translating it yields CASGSTGTPVPVLTF.

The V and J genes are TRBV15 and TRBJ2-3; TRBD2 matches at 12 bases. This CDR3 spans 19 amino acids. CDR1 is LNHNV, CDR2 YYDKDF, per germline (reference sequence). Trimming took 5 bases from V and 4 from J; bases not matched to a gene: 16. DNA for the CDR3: TGTGCCACCAGCCCCGTTTGGCTAGCGGGGGGGTTTGTGGCAGATACGCAGTATTTT. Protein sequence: CATSPVWLAGGFVADTQYF.

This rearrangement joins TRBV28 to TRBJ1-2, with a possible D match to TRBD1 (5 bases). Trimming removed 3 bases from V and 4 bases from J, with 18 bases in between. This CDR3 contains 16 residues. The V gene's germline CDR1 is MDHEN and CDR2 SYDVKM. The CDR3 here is CASSLKLGSGPYGYTF. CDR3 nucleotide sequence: TGTGCCAGCAGTTTGAAATTAGGGTCAGGGCCCTATGGCTACACCTTC.

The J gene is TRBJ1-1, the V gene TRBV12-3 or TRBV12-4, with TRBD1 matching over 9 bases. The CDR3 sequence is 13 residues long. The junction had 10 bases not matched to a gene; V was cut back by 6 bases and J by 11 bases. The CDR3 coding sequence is TGTGCCAGCAGCTCAAGTACAGGGGGCCGGGCTTTCTTT. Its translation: CASSSSTGGRAFF.

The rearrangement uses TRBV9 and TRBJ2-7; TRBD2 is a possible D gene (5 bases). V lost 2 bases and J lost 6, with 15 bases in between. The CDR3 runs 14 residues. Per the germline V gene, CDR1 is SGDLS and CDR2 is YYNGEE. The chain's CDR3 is CASSVKWGGSEQYF. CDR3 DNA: TGTGCCAGCAGCGTTAAGTGGGGTGGGAGCGAGCAGTACTTC.

CDR3: CASRPGYWETQYF. The CDR3 DNA reads as TGTGCCAGCCGCCCAGGGTACTGGGAGACCCAGTACTTC. The chain joins TRBV7-9 to TRBJ2-5; possible D gene TRBD1, 5 bases. Trimming shortened V by 8 bases and J by 5 bases, and 15 bases separated the two germline ends. Germline V gene data show CDR1 as SEHNR and CDR2 as FQNEAQ (reference sequence). The CDR3 sequence is 13 residues long.

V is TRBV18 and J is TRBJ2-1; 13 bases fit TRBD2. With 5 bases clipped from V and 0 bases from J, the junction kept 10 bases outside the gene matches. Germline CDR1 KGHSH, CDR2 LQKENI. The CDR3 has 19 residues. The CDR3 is CASSLTGTSGKSSYNEQFF. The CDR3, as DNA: TGTGCCAGCTCATTAACCGGGACTAGCGGGAAATCCTCCTACAATGAGCAGTTCTTC.

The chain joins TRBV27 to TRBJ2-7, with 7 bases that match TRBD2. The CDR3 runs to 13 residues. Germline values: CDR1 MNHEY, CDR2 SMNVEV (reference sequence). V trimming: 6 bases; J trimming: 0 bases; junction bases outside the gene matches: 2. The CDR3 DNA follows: TGTGCCAGCAGGGGACTACCCTCCTACGAGCAGTACTTC. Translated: CASRGLPSYEQYF.

The CDR3: CASGWDSYNSPLHF. DNA for the CDR3: TGTGCCAGCGGGTGGGACAGTTATAATTCACCCCTCCACTTT. The V and J genes are TRBV27 and TRBJ1-6; the match to TRBD1 covers 7 bases. The junction had 5 bases not matched to a gene; V was cut back by 8 bases and J by 4 bases. The CDR3 runs 14 residues. The V gene's germline CDR1 is MNHEY and CDR2 SMNVEV (reference sequence).

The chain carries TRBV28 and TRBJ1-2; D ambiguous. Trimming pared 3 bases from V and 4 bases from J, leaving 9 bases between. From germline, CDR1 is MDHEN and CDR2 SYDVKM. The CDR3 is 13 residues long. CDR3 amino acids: CASSLGGSYGYTF. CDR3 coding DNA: TGTGCCAGCAGTTTGGGCGGGAGCTATGGCTACACCTTC.

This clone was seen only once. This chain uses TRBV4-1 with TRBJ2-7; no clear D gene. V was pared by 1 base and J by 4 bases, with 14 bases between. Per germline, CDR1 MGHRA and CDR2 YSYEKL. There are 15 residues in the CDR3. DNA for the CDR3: TGCGCCAGCAGCCAAGGTAACCTGAAACAGTACGAGCAGTACTTC. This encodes CASSQGNLKQYEQYF.

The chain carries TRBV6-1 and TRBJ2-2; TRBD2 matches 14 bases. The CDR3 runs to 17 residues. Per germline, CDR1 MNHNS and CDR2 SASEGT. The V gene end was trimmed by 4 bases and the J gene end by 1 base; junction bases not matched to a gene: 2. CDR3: CASSGTSGGMNTGELFF. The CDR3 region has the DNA TGTGCCAGCAGTGGGACTAGCGGGGGGATGAACACCGGGGAGCTGTTTTTT.

The CDR3 is CASSVTGGASYEQYF. The CDR3 region has the DNA TGCGCCAGCAGCGTAACAGGGGGCGCTTCCTACGAGCAGTACTTC. This chain joins TRBV4-1 and TRBJ2-7; 9 positions match TRBD1. CDR1 is MGHRA and CDR2 is YSYEKL in the germline V gene. The J segment lost 1 base and the V segment lost 5 bases, leaving 6 bases of the junction unmatched. The CDR3 loop spans 15 amino acids.

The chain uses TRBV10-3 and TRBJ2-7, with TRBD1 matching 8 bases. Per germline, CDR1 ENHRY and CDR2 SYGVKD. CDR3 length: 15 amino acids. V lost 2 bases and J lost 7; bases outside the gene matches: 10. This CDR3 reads CAISEDRGPSLEQYF. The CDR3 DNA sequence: TGTGCCATCAGTGAGGACAGGGGCCCGTCCCTAGAGCAGTACTTC.